This note documents a single T cell receptor (beta chain) sequence. The entry originates in a study of cytomegalovirus exposure and HLA in healthy donors. Primers for the PCR totalled 60 Vbeta and 13 Jbeta. Sequencing used immunoSEQ multiplex PCR; TCRdb keeps in-frame clones, though not all of them. The repertoire holds about 130,000 clones, with roughly 84% as singletons. The sequencing sample was made of PBMCs. This sequence was found in a woman between 18 and 30 years old in good health and CMV-seropositive.

CDR3 nucleotides: TGTGCCAGCAGCCCAGGGACAGGGGCCGAAAAACTGTTTTTT. Translating gives CASSPGTGAEKLFF. This chain joins TRBV27 and TRBJ1-4, with 10 bases lining up with TRBD1. After removal of 6 bases from V and 8 bases from J, the junction contained 6 bases not matched to a gene. This CDR3 region has 14 residues. CDR1 is MNHEY and CDR2 is SMNVEV in the germline V gene (reference sequence).